These 9 T cell receptor beta chains share one sample of origin, sequenced in a study of prognosis after radiotherapy for stage I lung cancer. Two-round multiplex PCR amplified TCR beta CDR3 from genomic DNA. Amplification during the initial PCR round employed primers specific to each TRBV and TRBJ gene. In TCRdb, the multiplex PCR reads were re-called with MiXCR into one record per CDR3 protein. The table includes 30,000 to 40,000 distinct CDR3 sequences, under 40% detected once. The sequencing here drew on PBMCs, taken before or after stereotactic body radiation therapy (not recorded which). These receptors were taken from a donor over 45 with non-small cell lung cancer.

This clonotype was picked up many times. This chain links TRBV6-1 with TRBJ2-2, with D unclear. V lost 0 bases and J lost 0, with 5 bases in between. Germline V CDR1 and CDR2: MNHNS, SASEGT. This CDR3 spans 15 amino acids. CDR3 amino acids: CASSEAWANTGELFF. The CDR3 DNA reads TGTGCCAGCAGTGAAGCGTGGGCGAACACCGGGGAGCTGTTTTTT.

The sample holds many counts of this clonotype. The chain joins TRBV27 to TRBJ2-1; the match to TRBD2 covers 7 bases. Trimming at V came to 3 bases and at J to 4 bases, leaving 3 bases not matched to a gene. The CDR3 totals 14 residues. Germline V gives CDR1 MNHEY, CDR2 SMNVEV (reference sequence). CDR3 loop: CASSFSGFYNEQFF. CDR3 bases: TGTGCCAGCAGTTTTAGCGGGTTTTACAATGAGCAGTTCTTC.

This clonotype was counted many times. The rearrangement links TRBV7-9 to TRBJ2-3; D unclear. The CDR3 length is 13 residues. Trimming stripped 4 bases from V and 3 bases from J, with 8 bases between. Germline V CDR1 and CDR2: SEHNR, FQNEAQ (reference sequence). The CDR3 protein is CASSSPSTDTQYF. The CDR3 nucleotides are TGTGCCAGCAGCTCACCGAGTACAGATACGCAGTATTTT.

This clonotype has ten or more counts. This rearrangement joins TRBV28 to TRBJ2-5; possibly TRBD1 for D (5 bases). The ends were cut back, 2 bases at V and 5 bases at J, with 12 bases in the middle. The CDR3 spans 14 residues. Germline values: CDR1 MDHEN, CDR2 SYDVKM. As DNA, the CDR3 is TGTGCCAGCAGTTTAATACAGGCTAGGGAGACCCAGTACTTC. It specifies CASSLIQARETQYF.

This clonotype appeared many times. The chain carries TRBV5-1 and TRBJ1-1; D unclear. The CDR3 runs 13 residues. CDR1 is SGHRS and CDR2 is YFSETQ in the germline V gene. The ends were cut back, 4 bases at V and 1 base at J, with 8 bases in the middle. CDR3: CASSPLGNTEAFF. CDR3 bases: TGCGCCAGCAGCCCCTTAGGGAACACTGAAGCTTTCTTT.

This clonotype was seen at least ten times. The chain is built from TRBV12-3 or TRBV12-4 and TRBJ2-2; 7 bases align to TRBD1. J lost 4 bases, V lost 6 bases, and 5 bases had no gene match. The CDR3 consists of 14 residues. CDR3 in amino acids: CASREQGSTGELFF. The CDR3, as DNA: TGTGCCAGCAGGGAACAGGGGAGCACCGGGGAGCTGTTTTTT.

This clonotype was picked up many times. This chain connects TRBV27 to TRBJ2-1, with D hard to call. Germline V gene lookup returns CDR1 MNHEY and CDR2 SMNVEV (reference sequence). The CDR3 extends over 15 amino acids. The ends were cut back, 0 bases at V and 6 bases at J, with 12 bases in the middle. In DNA, the CDR3 is TGTGCCAGCAGTTTATCTTTTCCTACTGTCAATGAGCAGTTCTTC. Protein: CASSLSFPTVNEQFF.

This chain connects TRBV12-5 to TRBJ2-3; D is unresolved. Germline V gene sequence: CDR1 LGHNT, CDR2 FRNRAP. V was pared by 9 bases and J by 2 bases, with 6 bases between. The CDR3 spans 11 residues. CDR3 in amino acids: CASSVTDTQYF. The CDR3 coding sequence is TGTGCTAGCAGTGTCACAGATACGCAGTATTTT.

This clonotype was seen only once. The chain employs TRBV5-1 and TRBJ2-2; D unclear. The V end was cut by 5 bases, the J end by 4 bases, with 15 bases between. This CDR3 spans 15 amino acids. Germline CDR1 SGHRS, CDR2 YFSETQ. The CDR3 nucleotides are TGCGCCAGCAGTTTTCCCATGGTGGGCACCGGGGAGCTGTTTTTT. Its translation is CASSFPMVGTGELFF. Full variable domain (rest looked up from reference TRBV5-1 and TRBJ2-2): KAGVTQTPRYLIKTRGQQVTLSCSPISGHRSVSWYQQTPGQGLQFLFEYFSETQRNKGNFPGRFSGRQFSNSRSEMNVSTLELGDSALYLCASSFPMVGTGELFFGEGSRLTVL.